This is a list of T cell receptor beta chains from one sample in a study of T cell repertoires in cytomegalovirus infection. TCRdb analysed the reads with MiXCR anew, one entry per CDR3 protein. The table lists about 100,000 distinct CDR3 sequences, about 40% of them singletons. Their antigen targets remain unknown. The specimen comprised CD8+ T cells from cultured PBMCs, sampled from culture after CMV antigen stimulation. The receptors derive from a human donor in good health (CMV status not recorded). Some clones in this sample may be carry-over from other donors' samples. CDR3s include the opening cysteine and the closing phenylalanine or tryptophan.

CDR3aa: CASSSRGNEQFF
v_gene: TRBV4-1

CDR3aa: CASTPGSFTDTQYF
v_gene: TRBV6-5

CDR3aa: CASSFLHNTEAFF
v_gene: TRBV12-3/TRBV12-4

CDR3aa: CASSISGGSYEQYF
v_gene: TRBV6-5

CDR3aa: CASSQSSRRAETQYF
v_gene: TRBV23-1

CDR3aa: CASRGNGRLQPQHF
v_gene: TRBV2

CDR3aa: CASSIGNEQYF
v_gene: TRBV19

CDR3aa: CASSLMGGLTTEAFF
v_gene: TRBV19

CDR3aa: CASSLDGSPYGYTF
v_gene: TRBV7-6

CDR3aa: CAWSPSGRGRNGELFF
v_gene: TRBV30